The rows below give T cell receptor beta chains drawn from one sample of a study of technical replicates of blood from a few donors. This table comes from immunoSEQ multiplex PCR, and its TCRdb copy is limited to in-frame clones, with some not included. The table lists about 81,000 clones, approximately 78% of them singletons, with around 3.9% in the top ten. Sequences were obtained from PBMCs. These receptors originate from a human donor in good health. Some clones in this sample may be carry-over from other donors' samples. CDR3s include the opening cysteine and the closing phenylalanine or tryptophan. Fields, in order: V gene, J gene, CDR3 length, D gene, clone size, CDR3 protein, CDR3 DNA. D genes are given only for firm matches. Only some rows state a clone size, as once, few, many or a class for expanded clones.

TRBV7-8	TRBJ2-2	17	TRBD2	NA	CASSLVLSGRITGELFF	TGTGCCAGCAGCTTAGTGCTGAGCGGGAGGATAACCGGGGAGCTGTTTTTT
TRBV12-5	TRBJ2-5	14	TRBD2	NA	CASGASGSMETQYF	TGTGCTAGTGGTGCTAGCGGGAGCATGGAGACCCAGTACTTC
TRBV11-2	TRBJ2-7	14	NA	NA	CASSKSASGYEQYF	TGTGCCAGCAGCAAAAGTGCGAGCGGGTACGAGCAGTACTTC
TRBV4-3	TRBJ2-1	17	TRBD2	NA	CASSQDSGLAEYNEQFF	TGCGCCAGCAGCCAAGATTCAGGACTAGCGGAATACAATGAGCAGTTCTTC
TRBV4-3	TRBJ1-1	15	NA	few	CASSLRQNYHTEAFF	TGCGCCAGCAGCCTTCGACAGAATTATCATACTGAAGCTTTCTTT
TRBV11-1	TRBJ2-1	17	TRBD1	NA	CASSFWDRGPKVDEQFF	TGTGCCAGCAGCTTCTGGGACAGGGGGCCGAAGGTCGATGAGCAGTTCTTC
TRBV5-4	TRBJ2-7	16	NA	NA	CASSPRSGDGAYEQYF	TGTGCCAGCAGCCCACGGTCGGGGGACGGGGCCTACGAGCAGTACTTC
TRBV28	TRBJ1-4	14	TRBD1	once	CASSRQGANEKLFF	TGTGCCAGCAGCCGACAGGGAGCTAATGAAAAACTGTTTTTT
TRBV5-1	TRBJ2-7	17	NA	NA	CASSWDIEGLSTYEQYF	TGCGCCAGCAGCTGGGACATTGAAGGGCTGTCAACCTACGAGCAGTACTTC
TRBV5-1	TRBJ1-5	14	NA	few	CASSLDGEDQPQHF	TGCGCCAGCAGCTTGGACGGTGAGGATCAGCCCCAGCATTTT
TRBV7-6	TRBJ2-3	15	TRBD1	NA	CASSLALTGADTQYF	TGTGCCAGCAGCCTGGCGCTAACAGGGGCAGATACGCAGTATTTT
TRBV15	TRBJ2-4	17	NA	NA	CATSREGRDVGKNIQYF	TGTGCCACCAGCAGAGAAGGCCGGGATGTCGGCAAAAACATTCAGTACTTC
TRBV16	TRBJ1-1	13	NA	NA	CASRRVWITEAFF	TGTGCCAGCAGACGGGTGTGGATTACTGAAGCTTTCTTT
TRBV11-2	TRBJ2-1	12	NA	NA	CASSPDMNEQFF	TGTGCCAGCAGCCCCGACATGAATGAGCAGTTCTTC
TRBV6-5	TRBJ2-5	14	TRBD1	NA	CASSATGGLETQYF	TGTGCCAGCAGCGCGACAGGGGGCCTTGAGACCCAGTACTTC
TRBV5-4	TRBJ1-2	14	TRBD1	NA	CASSSRTGNYGYTF	TGTGCCAGCAGCTCCCGGACAGGAAACTATGGCTACACCTTC
TRBV28	TRBJ2-3	14	NA	NA	CASSLESSTDTQYF	TGTGCCAGCAGTTTAGAGTCTAGCACAGATACGCAGTATTTT